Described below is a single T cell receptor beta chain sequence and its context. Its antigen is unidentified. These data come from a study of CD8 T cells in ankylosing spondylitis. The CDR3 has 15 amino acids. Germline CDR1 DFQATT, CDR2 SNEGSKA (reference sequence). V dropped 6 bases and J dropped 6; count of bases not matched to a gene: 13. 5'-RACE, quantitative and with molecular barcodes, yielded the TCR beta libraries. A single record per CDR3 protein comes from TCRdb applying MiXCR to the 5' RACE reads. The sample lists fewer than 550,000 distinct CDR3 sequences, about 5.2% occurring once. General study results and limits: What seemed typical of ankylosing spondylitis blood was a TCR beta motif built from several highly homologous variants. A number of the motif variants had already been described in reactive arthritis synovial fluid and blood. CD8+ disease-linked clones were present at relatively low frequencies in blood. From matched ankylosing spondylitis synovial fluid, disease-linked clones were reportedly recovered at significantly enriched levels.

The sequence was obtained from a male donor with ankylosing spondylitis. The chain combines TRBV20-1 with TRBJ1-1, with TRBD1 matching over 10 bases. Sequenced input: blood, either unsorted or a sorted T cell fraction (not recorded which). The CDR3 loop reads CSANNPGQGRPEAFF. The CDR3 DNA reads TGCAGTGCAAACAATCCGGGACAGGGGAGGCCTGAAGCTTTCTTT.